Listed here are 31 T cell receptor beta chains from one sample, sequenced in a study of T cells in Graves' hyperthyroidism and ophthalmopathy. TCR beta CDR3 regions were amplified from RNA. With the HTBI primer set, the TCR CDR3 went through a first round of RT-PCR. TCRdb processed the multiplex PCR reads anew with MiXCR; each CDR3 protein has one entry. The sample comprises 550,000 to 600,000 distinct CDR3 sequences, around 17% of which are singletons, and approximately 18% rests with the top ten. The sequenced material came from blood. The source of these receptors is a woman in her late teens or twenties with Graves' hyperthyroidism.

Ten or more counts support this clonotype. The CDR3 loop reads CASSSTSGGAGETQYF. The CDR3 DNA is TGTGCCAGCAGCAGTACTAGCGGGGGGGCCGGGGAGACCCAGTACTTC. V usage is TRBV12-3 or TRBV12-4 and J usage is TRBJ2-5; 13 nucleotides align to TRBD2. V trimming: 6 bases; J trimming: 5 bases; junction bases outside the gene matches: 9. The CDR3 consists of 16 residues.

This clonotype was seen repeatedly, ten times or more. The chain joins TRBV29-1 to TRBJ2-1; 10 positions match TRBD2. V lost 5 bases and J lost 1; bases outside the gene matches: 5. Germline V gene data show CDR1 as SQVTM and CDR2 as ANQGSEA. The length of the CDR3 is 15 residues. This chain's CDR3 is CSVTPTSGSYNEQFF. The CDR3 bases are TGCAGCGTTACCCCGACTAGCGGGTCCTACAATGAGCAGTTCTTC.

This chain links TRBV28 with TRBJ1-4; D not certain. CDR3 size: 12 residues. Per germline, CDR1 MDHEN and CDR2 SYDVKM. Trimming pared 5 bases from V and 4 bases from J, leaving 5 bases between. The CDR3 spells CASSPYNEKLFF. The CDR3 nucleotides are TGTGCCAGCAGTCCCTATAATGAAAAACTGTTTTTT.

The chain combines TRBV6-1 with TRBJ2-3; the D gene is possibly TRBD2 (6 bases). V was shortened by 5 bases and J by 0 bases, with 12 bases between the two germline ends. The CDR3 has 15 residues. Germline lookup yields CDR1 MNHNS and CDR2 SASEGT. The CDR3, as DNA: TGTGCCAGCAGTCCGACTAGAACTAGCACAGATACGCAGTATTTT. Its protein product is CASSPTRTSTDTQYF.

This clonotype has a count of ten or more. This rearrangement joins TRBV11-2 to TRBJ2-3, with D hard to call. This CDR3 contains 14 residues. Germline CDR1 SGHAT, CDR2 FQNNGV. The V end lost 0 bases, the J end lost 4 bases, and 8 bases lay between the germline ends. CDR3 nucleotides: TGTGCCAGCAGCTTAGACGGGTGGTCAGATACGCAGTATTTT. It specifies CASSLDGWSDTQYF. Full variable domain (remainder filled in from reference TRBV11-2 and TRBJ2-3): EAGVAQSPRYKIIEKRQSVAFWCNPISGHATLYWYQQILGQGPKLLIQFQNNGVVDDSQLPKDRFSAERLKGVDSTLKIQPAKLEDSAVYLCASSLDGWSDTQYFGPGTRLTVL.

This rearrangement joins TRBV7-2 to TRBJ1-6, with D possibly being TRBD1 (5 bases). Germline V gene sequence: CDR1 SGHTA, CDR2 FQGNSA. The CDR3 totals 15 residues. V gave up 4 bases and J gave up 15 bases, with 22 bases separating them. CDR3 in DNA: TGTGCCAGCAGCTCCCGGGACGGGTTAATTCAGGACCTCCACTTT. It translates to CASSSRDGLIQDLHF.

This clonotype was seen at least ten times. This chain links TRBV12-3 or TRBV12-4 with TRBJ2-2; 9 bases are shared with TRBD2. The CDR3 length is 18 residues. V was clipped by 4 bases and J by 1 base; unmatched bases: 10. The CDR3 DNA sequence: TGTGCCAGCAGTTCCCAGAGTAGCGGGGGAGTGAACACCGGGGAGCTGTTTTTT. This gives the protein CASSSQSSGGVNTGELFF.

There are many counts of this clonotype. The genes are TRBV7-9 and TRBJ2-7; D remains ambiguous. Trimming left V 1 base short and J 2 bases short, with 9 bases between. Germline lookup yields CDR1 SEHNR and CDR2 FQNEAQ (reference sequence). This CDR3 is 14 amino acids long. CDR3 DNA: TGTGCCAGCAGCTTAGTTCTCCGCCCCTACGAGCAGTACTTC. Amino acid sequence: CASSLVLRPYEQYF.

There are many counts of this clonotype. The rearrangement uses TRBV7-8 and TRBJ1-2; 8 bases are shared with TRBD1. The ends lost 5 bases at V and 4 bases at J; junction bases unmatched: 12. Germline V CDR1 and CDR2: SGHVS, FQNEAQ. The CDR3 totals 16 residues. The chain's CDR3 is CASSLLGQGLFYGYTF. The CDR3 coding sequence is TGTGCCAGCAGCCTACTCGGACAGGGCCTATTCTATGGCTACACCTTC.

This clonotype turned up a few times. J is TRBJ2-7 and V is TRBV12-5, with 9 bases that match TRBD2. V trimming: 3 bases; J trimming: 7 bases; junction bases outside the gene matches: 4. Germline lookup yields CDR1 LGHNT and CDR2 FRNRAP. The CDR3 totals 13 residues. Written as DNA, the CDR3 is TGTGCTAGTGGTTTAGGACTAGCGCAAGAGCAGTACTTC. Encoded protein: CASGLGLAQEQYF.

The sample holds many counts of this clonotype. The gene calls are TRBV20-1 and TRBJ2-7; possible D gene TRBD2, 7 bases. Per germline, CDR1 DFQATT and CDR2 SNEGSKA (reference sequence). CDR3 size: 15 residues. V gave up 3 bases and J gave up 2 bases, with 17 bases separating them. The CDR3 region has the DNA TGCAGTGCTAGCGCCGGACGGCGGGGGCCCTACGAGCAGTACTTC. This gives the protein CSASAGRRGPYEQYF.

This clonotype was seen ten or more times. The chain carries TRBV12-3 or TRBV12-4 and TRBJ2-7; D gene uncertain. The CDR3 loop spans 11 amino acids. The V and J ends lost 5 bases and 5 bases respectively, with 7 bases between them. CDR3 coding DNA: TGTGCCAGCAGTGCCAATCACGAGCAGTACTTC. It yields the protein CASSANHEQYF.

The chain uses TRBV18 and TRBJ1-2, with a possible D match to TRBD1 (5 bases). CDR3 length equals 16 residues. CDR1 KGHSH and CDR2 LQKENI come from the germline V gene. V dropped 2 bases and J dropped 4 bases, with 17 bases sitting between them. The CDR3 is CASSPLLKGVPYGYTF. In DNA, the CDR3 is TGTGCCAGCTCACCATTGTTGAAAGGGGTTCCCTATGGCTACACCTTC.

This clonotype came up a few times. This rearrangement joins TRBV7-9 to TRBJ2-7; 8 nucleotides agree with TRBD2. CDR1 is SEHNR, CDR2 FQNEAQ, per germline (reference sequence). The V segment lost 1 base and the J segment 3 bases; nucleotides outside the gene matches: 5. This CDR3 has 15 amino acids. CDR3 amino acids: CASSLVGSGSYEQYF. CDR3 DNA sequence: TGTGCCAGCAGCTTAGTAGGGAGCGGGAGCTACGAGCAGTACTTC.

This clonotype was picked up many times. The genes are TRBV7-2 and TRBJ2-5; 8 bases are shared with TRBD2. Germline V gives CDR1 SGHTA, CDR2 FQGNSA. The CDR3 has 15 residues. The ends lost 3 bases at V and 6 bases at J; junction bases unmatched: 9. The CDR3 nucleotides are TGTGCCAGCAGCTTGGGACTAGGGATTTCAAAGACCCAGTACTTC. It translates to CASSLGLGISKTQYF.

V gene TRBV6-1 combines with J gene TRBJ2-3, with 7 bases aligning to TRBD1. V trimming: 10 bases; J trimming: 6 bases; junction bases outside the gene matches: 16. This CDR3 is built from 15 residues. From germline, CDR1 is MNHNS and CDR2 SASEGT. The CDR3 protein is CANRGSLRMRDTQYF. CDR3 DNA sequence: TGTGCCAACAGGGGATCCCTTAGAATGCGGGATACGCAGTATTTT.

The table lists this clonotype with a few counts. CDR3 sequence: CASSGLAGGYTGELFF. The CDR3 DNA follows: TGTGCCAGCAGCGGTCTAGCGGGAGGATACACCGGGGAGCTGTTTTTT. V usage is TRBV6-1 and J usage is TRBJ2-2, with 11 bases aligning to TRBD2. CDR1 and CDR2 from the germline V gene are MNHNS and SASEGT. After removal of 6 bases from V and 3 bases from J, the junction contained 6 bases not matched to a gene. This CDR3 comprises 16 residues.

This clonotype was detected ten times or more. The genes are TRBV11-2 and TRBJ2-7, with 10 bases lining up with TRBD2. Germline loops: CDR1 SGHAT, CDR2 FQNNGV. Trimming removed 0 bases from V and 0 bases from J; junction bases left unmatched: 8. The CDR3 totals 18 residues. The CDR3 here is CASSLDISGGTTSYEQYF. The CDR3 nucleotides are TGTGCCAGCAGCTTAGATATTAGCGGGGGGACAACCTCCTACGAGCAGTACTTC.

This chain's CDR3 is CAISGGEAGANVLTF. Written as DNA, the CDR3 is TGTGCCATCAGTGGAGGGGAGGCTGGGGCCAACGTCCTGACTTTC. The V call is TRBV10-3, the J call TRBJ2-6, with D possibly TRBD2 on 6 matching bases. The CDR3 is 15 amino acids. Trimming shortened V by 4 bases and J by 2 bases, and 9 bases separated the two germline ends. Per the germline V gene, CDR1 is ENHRY and CDR2 is SYGVKD.

This clonotype was seen a handful of times. The V and J genes are TRBV10-3 and TRBJ2-7; D not resolved. Germline assignment: CDR1 ENHRY and CDR2 SYGVKD. V lost 0 bases and J 4 bases, leaving 13 bases between the germline ends. CDR3 length: 15 amino acids. The CDR3 loop is CAISESMSSDYEQYF. CDR3 DNA sequence: TGTGCCATCAGTGAGTCGATGAGTTCCGATTACGAGCAGTACTTC.

This clonotype has at least ten counts. J is TRBJ2-5 and V is TRBV2; D may be TRBD1 or TRBD2 (5 bases each). This CDR3 comprises 15 residues. V gave up 1 base and J gave up 1 base, with 10 bases separating them. Germline V gene data show CDR1 as SNHLY and CDR2 as FYNNEI. The CDR3 region is CASSEDVGTQETQYF. DNA of the CDR3: TGTGCCAGCAGTGAAGATGTCGGGACCCAAGAGACCCAGTACTTC.

The chain is built from TRBV9 and TRBJ1-2; TRBD1 matches at 7 bases. Germline V gives CDR1 SGDLS, CDR2 YYNGEE. The CDR3 is 15 residues long. With 3 bases clipped from V and 2 bases from J, the junction kept 7 bases outside the gene matches. The CDR3 loop reads CASSGLGRGNYGYTF. In DNA, the CDR3 is TGTGCCAGCAGCGGTTTGGGCAGGGGGAACTATGGCTACACCTTC. The whole variable domain, remainder taken from reference TRBV9 and TRBJ1-2, is DSGVTQTPKHLITATGQRVTLRCSPRSGDLSVYWYQQSLDQGLQFLIQYYNGEERAKGNILERFSAQQFPDLHSELNLSSLELGDSALYFCASSGLGRGNYGYTFGSGTRLTVV.

V gene TRBV30 combines with J gene TRBJ2-7; unclear D gene. Germline CDR1 is GTSNPN and CDR2 is SVGIG (reference sequence). Trimming cost V 0 bases and J 4 bases, with 16 bases left between them. The CDR3 totals 15 residues. In nucleotides, the CDR3 is TGTGCCTGGAGTGTAGGCGGAGTCCTAGGGTACGAGCAGTACTTC. Amino acids: CAWSVGGVLGYEQYF.

This clonotype was seen a handful of times. The chain joins TRBV19 to TRBJ1-5, with a possible D match to TRBD1 (6 bases). This CDR3 region has 16 residues. Trimming cost V 3 bases and J 3 bases, with 15 bases left between them. Looked up from germline, CDR1 is LNHDA and CDR2 is SQIVND (reference sequence). The CDR3 protein is CASSIDRTPYNQPQHF. The CDR3 DNA follows: TGTGCCAGTAGTATCGACAGGACTCCTTACAATCAGCCCCAGCATTTT.

A few counts support this clonotype. The gene calls are TRBV7-9 and TRBJ2-7; D is perhaps TRBD2 (6 bases). Per the germline V gene, CDR1 is SEHNR and CDR2 is FQNEAQ (reference sequence). CDR3 length: 11 amino acids. V was cut by 8 bases and J by 8 bases, with 13 bases left in between. The CDR3 coding sequence is TGTGCCAGCGGGACTTCTTTGAAGCAGTACTTC. Translation: CASGTSLKQYF.

Concerning this clonotype itself: A read error is possible here, since a much larger clone lies one base away. The CDR3 nucleotides are TGTGCCGGCAGTTTTGGGGGTGCAGCTTTCTTT. As protein: CAGSFGGAAFF. The V and J genes are TRBV12-3 or TRBV12-4 and TRBJ1-1; possible D gene TRBD1, 5 bases. The CDR3 covers 11 residues.

V and J are TRBV12-3 or TRBV12-4 and TRBJ1-3; no reliable D call. The CDR3 is made up of 14 amino acids. The ends were cut back, 5 bases at V and 1 base at J, with 9 bases in the middle. The CDR3 here is CASSAQVSGNTIYF. CDR3 in DNA: TGTGCCAGCAGTGCCCAGGTTTCTGGAAACACCATATATTTT.

This clonotype was recorded a few times. The rearrangement links TRBV4-3 to TRBJ1-1, with D maybe TRBD1 (5 bases). Germline CDR1 reads LGHNA; CDR2 reads YSLEER. The CDR3 has 17 amino acids. V was clipped by 3 bases and J by 1 base, with 18 bases between them. CDR3 region: CASSQPRDHRGNTEAFF. CDR3 DNA: TGCGCCAGCAGCCAGCCCCGGGACCATAGGGGGAACACTGAAGCTTTCTTT.

The rearrangement uses TRBV12-3 or TRBV12-4 and TRBJ2-3; maybe TRBD1 (6 bases). Trimming took off 6 bases at V and 0 bases at J, with 13 bases between the two ends. The CDR3 is 15 amino acids. The CDR3 DNA sequence: TGTGCCAGCAGCACCGGGACACGGAGCACAGATACGCAGTATTTT. This gives the protein CASSTGTRSTDTQYF.

This sequence joins TRBV4-1 and TRBJ2-3, with TRBD1 as a possible D gene (6 bases). This CDR3 contains 15 residues. Trimming took off 1 base at V and 1 base at J, with 9 bases between the two ends. Germline V gene sequence: CDR1 MGHRA, CDR2 YSYEKL. In DNA form, the CDR3 reads TGCGCCAGCAGCCAAGTAGGGGGAGGCACAGATACGCAGTATTTT. Translating it yields CASSQVGGGTDTQYF.

CDR3 sequence reads: CASSQNPGTGAGETEKLFF. CDR3 coding DNA: TGTGCCAGCAGCCAAAACCCCGGGACAGGGGCCGGAGAAACCGAAAAACTGTTTTTT. The V gene is TRBV7-2, the J gene TRBJ1-4, with 10 bases that match TRBD1. This CDR3 region has 19 residues. The J segment lost 8 bases and the V segment lost 5 bases, leaving 20 bases of the junction unmatched. The germline V gene encodes CDR1 SGHTA and CDR2 FQGNSA.